Listed below are T cell receptor beta chains from one sample, sequenced in a study of blood T cell repertoires in COVID-19. The assay was immunoSEQ multiplex PCR, and TCRdb's table has in-frame clones only and misses some. The sample has about 210,000 clones; around 89% are singletons. The material sequenced was PBMCs or T cells enriched from blood (not recorded which). These receptors all stem from a young woman who had recovered from COVID-19. Both conserved end residues are part of each CDR3. A D gene is named only where the DNA matches it firmly. The size entry is marked missing in some rows and otherwise reads once, few, many or a size class.

size	D	V	J	CDR3	DNA
few	.	TRBV28	TRBJ2-1	CASSFDREVHEQFF	TGTGCCAGCAGTTTTGATAGAGAGGTCCATGAGCAGTTCTTC
.	.	TRBV19	TRBJ1-1	CASSQDRDNTEAFF	TGTGCCAGCTCCCAGGACAGAGACAACACTGAAGCTTTCTTT
.	TRBD2	TRBV7-2	TRBJ2-7	CASSLTGGF	TGTGCCAGCAGCTTAACCGGGGGGTTC
.	.	TRBV2	TRBJ1-1	CASNLYEVSSEAFF	TGTGCCAGCAATCTTTACGAGGTCTCCTCTGAAGCTTTCTTT
.	TRBD2	TRBV9	TRBJ2-1	CASSPLGLAGAEEQFF	TGTGCCAGCAGCCCCCTGGGACTAGCGGGGGCCGAGGAGCAGTTCTTC
.	.	TRBV6-2/TRBV6-3	TRBJ1-1	CASSLRTEAFF	TGTGCCAGCAGTTTGAGGACTGAAGCTTTCTTT
few	.	TRBV6-5	TRBJ2-7	CASSLQAISYEQYF	TGTGCCAGCAGTCTACAGGCGATCTCCTACGAGCAGTACTTC
.	.	TRBV4-1	TRBJ1-6	CASSQDLVSSPLHF	TGCGCCAGCAGCCAAGATTTGGTCAGTTCACCCCTCCACTTT
.	.	TRBV3-1/TRBV3-2	TRBJ1-1	CATRTRGTEAFF	TGTGCCACCAGGACTCGGGGGACTGAAGCTTTCTTT
.	.	TRBV5-1	TRBJ2-5	CASSLARSETQYF	TGCGCCAGCAGCTTGGCGAGGAGCGAGACCCAGTACTTC
.	.	TRBV4-1	TRBJ1-5	CASSQERRGEPQHF	TGCGCCAGCAGCCAAGAACGGAGGGGCGAGCCCCAGCATTTT
.	TRBD1	TRBV6-5	TRBJ1-4	CASSDRGNEKLFF	TGTGCCAGCAGCGACAGGGGCAATGAAAAACTGTTTTTT
.	TRBD1	TRBV12-3/TRBV12-4	TRBJ1-2	CASSDRGYGYTF	TGTGCCAGCAGTGACAGGGGCTATGGCTACACCTTC
once	TRBD1	TRBV19	TRBJ1-1	CASSPRTGLDTEAFF	TGTGCCAGTAGTCCAAGGACAGGATTGGACACTGAAGCTTTCTTT
.	.	TRBV5-8	TRBJ2-1	CASSSWGENEQFF	TGTGCCAGCAGCTCTTGGGGGGAAAATGAGCAGTTCTTC
.	TRBD2	TRBV7-6	TRBJ2-7	CASSLEAAGGPREQYF	TGTGCCAGCAGCTTAGAAGCAGCGGGGGGGCCCCGCGAGCAGTACTTC
.	.	TRBV30	TRBJ1-1	CAWTRGRTEAFF	TGTGCCTGGACCAGGGGTCGCACTGAAGCTTTCTTT
.	TRBD1	TRBV2	TRBJ1-4	CASSVLGTALRKLFF	TGTGCCAGCAGTGTCCTGGGGACAGCTCTGAGAAAACTGTTTTTT
few	TRBD1	TRBV28	TRBJ1-5	CASSSLGTGYSNQPQHF	TGTGCCAGCAGTAGCTTAGGGACAGGTTATAGCAATCAGCCCCAGCATTTT
.	.	TRBV30	TRBJ1-2	CAWSLSAGRDGYTF	TGTGCCTGGAGTCTTAGCGCAGGGAGGGATGGCTACACCTTC
.	TRBD2	TRBV24-1	TRBJ2-3	CATSVSSGGSGDTQYF	TGTGCCACCAGTGTATCTAGCGGGGGGAGTGGGGATACGCAGTATTTT
.	.	TRBV10-2	TRBJ1-4	CASSGSAGEKLFF	TGCGCCAGCAGTGGGTCGGCGGGCGAAAAACTGTTTTTT
.	.	TRBV6-5	TRBJ1-1	CASRLDRNTEAFF	TGTGCCAGCAGACTCGACAGGAACACTGAAGCTTTCTTT
.	.	TRBV7-9	TRBJ2-5	CASSLGARLQDQETQYF	TGTGCCAGCAGCTTAGGGGCCCGGCTTCAGGACCAAGAGACCCAGTACTTC
.	TRBD1	TRBV15	TRBJ2-7	CATSLRPGTGNEQYF	TGTGCCACCAGCCTACGTCCCGGGACAGGGAACGAGCAGTACTTC
.	TRBD1	TRBV6-1	TRBJ1-1	CASSEARTDRGFAFF	TGTGCCAGCAGTGAAGCCAGGACGGACAGGGGTTTTGCTTTCTTT
.	.	TRBV6-5	TRBJ1-1	CASGTGQNTEAFF	TGTGCCAGCGGGACGGGACAGAACACTGAAGCTTTCTTT
.	.	TRBV5-1	TRBJ2-5	CASSLGAGRGQETQYF	TGCGCCAGCAGCTTGGGAGCGGGCAGGGGGCAAGAGACCCAGTACTTC
.	.	TRBV12-3/TRBV12-4	TRBJ2-3	CASSLTGTITQYF	TGTGCCAGCAGTTTGACCGGGACAATTACGCAGTATTTT
.	TRBD2	TRBV30	TRBJ2-3	CAWSVGGGADTQYF	TGTGCCTGGAGTGTAGGTGGGGGGGCAGATACGCAGTATTTT
.	.	TRBV5-6	TRBJ2-7	CASSLFGQTYEQYF	TGTGCCAGCAGCTTGTTTGGACAGACCTACGAGCAGTACTTC
once	.	TRBV5-6	TRBJ1-6	CASRRTASNSPLHF	TGTGCCAGCAGACGGACTGCGAGTAATTCACCCCTCCACTTT
.	.	TRBV9	TRBJ2-3	CASRGPSTDTQYF	TGTGCCAGCAGGGGGCCAAGCACAGATACGCAGTATTTT
.	.	TRBV21-1	TRBJ1-5	CASSKGRAGESQPQHF	TGTGCCAGCAGCAAAGGCAGGGCAGGGGAGAGTCAGCCCCAGCATTTT
few	TRBD1	TRBV5-1	TRBJ2-7	CASSPKTGPSYEQYF	TGCGCCAGCAGCCCCAAGACAGGGCCCTCCTACGAGCAGTACTTC
.	.	TRBV27	TRBJ2-7	CASSRTGYEQYF	TGTGCCAGCAGCCGCACGGGGTACGAGCAGTACTTC
.	.	TRBV9	TRBJ2-1	CASSPRLGRSNEQFF	TGTGCCAGCAGCCCTAGACTAGGTCGAAGCAATGAGCAGTTCTTC
.	TRBD1	TRBV30	TRBJ2-5	CARDRESAETQYF	TGTGCCCGGGACAGGGAGTCGGCAGAGACCCAGTACTTC
.	TRBD1	TRBV2	TRBJ1-2	CASRSRGPGGYTF	TGTGCCAGCAGATCCAGGGGGCCCGGTGGCTACACCTTC
.	.	TRBV12-3/TRBV12-4	TRBJ1-2	CASSSGSTYGYTF	TGTGCCAGCAGTTCGGGGTCTACCTATGGCTACACCTTC
.	.	TRBV14	TRBJ1-2	CASSQYWATDTANYGYTF	TGTGCCAGCAGCCAATATTGGGCGACAGACACAGCTAACTATGGCTACACCTTC
.	TRBD1	TRBV3-1/TRBV3-2	TRBJ1-1	CASSRTPRTGGAEAFF	TGTGCCAGCAGCCGGACTCCTAGGACAGGGGGTGCTGAAGCTTTCTTT
.	.	TRBV2	TRBJ2-3	CASNGWSGSTDTQYF	TGTGCCAGCAATGGGTGGAGCGGTAGCACAGATACGCAGTATTTT
.	TRBD1	TRBV5-1	TRBJ1-2	CASSWDRVGGNGYTF	TGCGCCAGCAGCTGGGACAGGGTAGGAGGGAATGGCTACACCTTC
.	.	TRBV30	TRBJ2-7	CAWIQGGQQYF	TGTGCCTGGATACAGGGTGGCCAGCAGTACTTC
.	.	TRBV18	TRBJ1-1	CASSRGSDTEAFF	TGTGCCAGCTCGCGCGGATCTGACACTGAAGCTTTCTTT
.	.	TRBV9	TRBJ1-3	CASSVLVSGNTIYF	TGTGCCAGCAGCGTCCTAGTCTCTGGAAACACCATATATTTT
.	TRBD1	TRBV7-6	TRBJ1-1	CASSSRTGMNTEAFF	TGTGCCAGCAGCTCGAGGACAGGGATGAACACTGAAGCTTTCTTT
.	.	TRBV24-1	TRBJ2-1	CATSGNTYNEQFF	TGTGCCACCAGTGGTAATACCTACAATGAGCAGTTCTTC